Below, 21 T cell receptor beta chains from the same sample are listed, as sequenced in a study of blood T cells in healthy people across ages. PCR was performed a second time for roughly 6 to 12 cycles using a sample-barcoded 5' primer and a J-beta primer mix. TCRdb re-analysed the 5' RACE reads in MiXCR, keeping a single row per CDR3 protein. The sample consists of some 730,000 distinct CDR3 sequences, about 20% of them appearing once. Sequenced sample: blood. The receptor set was obtained from a man aged 65 to 85 in good health.

This clonotype was observed a few times. The chain is built from TRBV6-5 and TRBJ2-2, with 7 bases lining up with TRBD2. Germline V gene sequence: CDR1 MNHEY, CDR2 SVGAGI. The CDR3 covers 15 residues. V trimming: 4 bases; J trimming: 5 bases; junction bases outside the gene matches: 7. The CDR3 sequence: CASSWGGRRTGELFF. Written as DNA, the CDR3 is TGTGCCAGCAGTTGGGGCGGGAGAAGAACCGGGGAGCTGTTTTTT.

This clonotype has just a few counts. This rearrangement joins TRBV7-9 to TRBJ1-2; D is ambiguous. This CDR3 region has 11 residues. The germline V gene has CDR1 SEHNR and CDR2 FQNEAQ (reference sequence). Trimming removed 2 bases at V and 14 bases at J, with 12 bases between. The CDR3 DNA follows: TGTGCCAGCAGCTTATCCAGCCTGGGGACCTTC. Its protein product is CASSLSSLGTF. The complete variable domain, with remaining parts taken from reference TRBV7-9 and TRBJ1-2, reads DTGVSQNPRHKITKRGQNVTFRCDPISEHNRLYWYRQTLGQGPEFLTYFQNEAQLEKSRLLSDRFSAERPKGSFSTLEIQRTEQGDSAMYLCASSLSSLGTFGSGTRLTVV.

This clonotype was counted a few times. V usage is TRBV12-3 or TRBV12-4 and J usage is TRBJ2-2; D remains unclear. The ends were cut back, 3 bases at V and 0 bases at J, with 5 bases in the middle. The CDR3 is 14 amino acids. The CDR3 sequence: CASSFIANTGELFF. CDR3 nucleotides: TGTGCCAGCAGTTTCATCGCGAACACCGGGGAGCTGTTTTTT.

The genes are TRBV28 and TRBJ2-5; TRBD1 is a possible D gene (6 bases). Germline CDR1 MDHEN, CDR2 SYDVKM. The CDR3 contains 12 residues. Trimming removed 10 bases at V and 11 bases at J, with 20 bases between. In DNA form, the CDR3 reads TGTGCCACGCAGGGGATGGGCTATCGGCAGTACTTC. It is translated as CATQGMGYRQYF.

The sample holds a few counts of this clonotype. V gene TRBV12-3 or TRBV12-4 combines with J gene TRBJ1-2; perhaps TRBD1 as D (5 bases). The ends were cut back, 0 bases at V and 3 bases at J, with 8 bases in the middle. This CDR3 spans 14 amino acids. The CDR3 coding sequence is TGTGCCAGCAGTTTAGCGGGGGGACACTATGGCTACACCTTC. Amino acid sequence: CASSLAGGHYGYTF.

The chain employs TRBV7-2 and TRBJ1-3; D remains unclear. CDR1 is SGHTA, CDR2 FQGNSA, per germline. This CDR3 is 13 amino acids long. Trimming pared 5 bases from V and 6 bases from J, leaving 11 bases between. The CDR3 sequence: CASSPAHLNTIYF. DNA of the CDR3: TGTGCCAGCAGCCCCGCGCACCTAAACACCATATATTTT.

This clonotype was recorded a few times. The DNA for the CDR3 is TGTGCCAGCAGCTTAGCGGTCGGGAGGGCGGATACGCAGTATTTT. This codes for CASSLAVGRADTQYF. This rearrangement joins TRBV7-6 to TRBJ2-3; the match to TRBD2 covers 8 bases. The CDR3 sequence is 15 residues long. After removal of 0 bases from V and 6 bases from J, the junction contained 5 bases not matched to a gene. Germline CDR1 reads SGHVS; CDR2 reads FNYEAQ. Complete variable domain (other parts from reference TRBV7-6 and TRBJ2-3): GAGVSQSPRYKVTKRGQDVALRCDPISGHVSLYWYRQALGQGPEFLTYFNYEAQQDKSGLPNDRFSAERPEGSISTLTIQRTEQRDSAMYRCASSLAVGRADTQYFGPGTRLTVL.

This clonotype has just a few counts. The V gene is TRBV5-5, the J gene TRBJ1-1, with a weak D call TRBD1 (5 bases). The germline CDR1 and CDR2 sequences are SGHKS and YYEKEE (reference sequence). Trimming took off 4 bases at V and 4 bases at J, with 17 bases between the two ends. The CDR3 totals 15 residues. CDR3 region: CASSNRPQGSTEAFF. As DNA, the CDR3 is TGTGCCAGCAGCAATCGCCCCCAGGGTTCCACTGAAGCTTTCTTT.

The genes are TRBV29-1 and TRBJ2-2; maybe TRBD1 (6 bases). The germline gives CDR1 SQVTM, CDR2 ANQGSEA. The CDR3 is 15 amino acids. The V gene lost 7 bases and the J gene lost 6 bases, with 21 bases spanning the gap. The CDR3 DNA is TGCAGCGCATCACGGGACAACCGAAGGGCCGGGGAGCTGTTTTTT. This encodes CSASRDNRRAGELFF.

The chain recombines TRBV4-3 with TRBJ2-1; D is unclear. The DNA end favors TRBJ2-7, so the J call may be wrong. This CDR3 is built from 14 residues. Germline V lookup: CDR1 LGHNA, CDR2 YSLEER. The CDR3 region is CDGKRIAETYEQYV. The CDR3 region has the DNA TGCGACGGCAAGCGAATTGCTGAGACCTACGAGCAGTACGTC.

The CDR3: CASSALAGVTGELFF. The CDR3 coding sequence is TGCGCCAGCAGTGCCCTAGCGGGAGTCACCGGGGAGCTGTTTTTT. This chain uses TRBV10-2 with TRBJ2-2; TRBD2 matches 10 bases. The CDR3 consists of 15 residues. With V trimmed by 4 bases and J by 4 bases, 3 bases remained unmatched. Germline CDR1 WSHSY, CDR2 SAAADI.

The chain couples TRBV24-1 to TRBJ2-2; TRBD2 aligns across 8 bases. The ends lost 3 bases at V and 5 bases at J; junction bases unmatched: 7. CDR3 length: 16 amino acids. The germline V gene has CDR1 KGHDR and CDR2 SFDVKD. The DNA of the CDR3 is TGTGCCACCAGTGATGTGGGACTAGAGATGACCGGGGAGCTGTTTTTT. Its protein product is CATSDVGLEMTGELFF.

This sequence joins TRBV29-1 and TRBJ2-5; TRBD2 aligns across 8 bases. With 7 bases clipped from V and 1 base from J, the junction kept 11 bases outside the gene matches. Germline V gene sequence: CDR1 SQVTM, CDR2 ANQGSEA. The CDR3 consists of 15 residues. CDR3 sequence: CSARRIAGTQETQYF. As DNA, the CDR3 is TGCAGCGCAAGGAGGATAGCGGGAACCCAAGAGACCCAGTACTTC.

This clonotype appeared a few times. This chain links TRBV12-3 or TRBV12-4 with TRBJ2-1; TRBD1 agrees at 12 bases. Losses at the gene ends were 6 bases for V and 9 bases for J; bases not matched to a gene: 9. This CDR3 contains 15 residues. The DNA for the CDR3 is TGTGCCAGCAGCCCGACCGGGACAGGGGGCGGTGAGCAGTTCTTC. This encodes CASSPTGTGGGEQFF.

This clonotype has only a few counts. The V gene is TRBV6-1, the J gene TRBJ1-3; TRBD1 matches at 8 bases. This CDR3 is built from 18 residues. Germline V CDR1 and CDR2: MNHNS, SASEGT. Germline trimming cut 9 bases from V and 0 bases from J; bases unmatched to any gene: 16. The CDR3 here is CASQSLLAGTGSGNTIYF. The CDR3 DNA reads TGTGCCAGTCAGAGTCTACTCGCCGGGACAGGCTCTGGAAACACCATATATTTT.

CDR3 region: CASSQGLAFTYNEQFF. CDR3 sequence (DNA): TGTGCCAGCTCACAAGGACTAGCCTTCACCTACAATGAGCAGTTCTTC. The V and J genes are TRBV18 and TRBJ2-5, with 8 bases matching TRBD2. The J call may not be correct, given that the DNA end is closer to TRBJ2-1. CDR1 and CDR2 (germline): KGHSH, LQKENI. This CDR3 comprises 16 residues.

This clonotype was seen only a few times. This chain links TRBV6-6 with TRBJ2-3; 7 positions agree with TRBD2. The CDR3 extends over 15 amino acids. CDR1 is MNHNY, CDR2 SVGAGI, per germline (reference sequence). Unmatched junction bases numbered 11, after V lost 7 bases and J lost 4 bases. CDR3 sequence reads: CASTQAGSSADTQYF. The CDR3 nucleotides are TGTGCCAGCACCCAAGCGGGGAGTAGCGCAGATACGCAGTATTTT.

V and J are TRBV2 and TRBJ2-5; a possible D gene is TRBD1 (5 bases). The tail of the sequence fits TRBJ2-1 better, so the J call may be wrong. Germline assignment: CDR1 SNHLY and CDR2 FYNNEI. CDR3 length: 13 residues. CDR3 residues: CASSRAGINEQFF. The DNA of the CDR3 is TGTGCCAGCAGTAGAGCAGGGATCAATGAGCAGTTCTTC.

The V gene is TRBV28, the J gene TRBJ1-1; no clear D gene. CDR1 and CDR2 (germline): MDHEN, SYDVKM. Deletions cut 5 bases from V and 5 bases from J, with 9 bases between. The CDR3 runs 12 residues. This CDR3 is CASSPLLTEAFF. In DNA form, the CDR3 reads TGTGCCAGCAGTCCCCTTTTAACTGAAGCTTTCTTT.

V and J are TRBV12-3 or TRBV12-4 and TRBJ2-7; TRBD1 might be the D (6 bases). Gene TRBJ2-1 matches the end of the DNA better, so the J call may be wrong. The CDR3 sequence is 14 residues long. This CDR3 is CASTGDTGINEQFF. CDR3 in DNA: TGTGCCAGCACCGGGGACACAGGAATCAATGAGCAGTTCTTC.

In nucleotides, the CDR3 is TGTGCCAGCAGCCCCCCCGGGGCTGTCTCCTACAATGAGCAGTTCTTC. This gives the protein CASSPPGAVSYNEQFF. V and J are TRBV13 and TRBJ2-1; either TRBD1 or TRBD2 may fit D (5 bases each). The ends were cut back, 5 bases at V and 0 bases at J, with 14 bases in the middle. The CDR3 extends over 16 amino acids. Germline values: CDR1 PRHDT, CDR2 FYEKMQ (reference sequence).